The clone carrying this TCR beta chain was seen just once. Its antigen remains unidentified. Execution of the assay was at deep level. Clones were sequenced by immunoSEQ multiplex PCR, and TCRdb holds only the in-frame ones, with some missing. The table lists about 2 million clones, roughly 94% of them singletons. Germline V gene sequence: CDR1 MGHRA, CDR2 YSYEKL. The CDR3 spans 16 residues. Trimming removed 0 bases from V and 0 bases from J, with 11 bases in between. Only CD45RO-negative cells positively selected for CCR7 counted as naive CD8 cells, so terminally differentiated effector memory CD45RA+ cells were excluded. The sample belongs to a study of shared clonotypes between healthy human individuals. Study details: CD4 naive cells filled three plates per donor, CD4 memory three, CD8 naive two and CD8 memory one. Study results and limitations: Naive subsets usually exceeded memory subsets in estimated richness. An expected dependence of interdonor clonotype sharing on sequencing depth was noted.

This TCR derives from a man younger than 35 in good health. The genes are TRBV4-1 and TRBJ1-1; D not certain. Material: naive CD8+ T cells sorted from blood. CDR3 amino acids: CASSQEGEGMNTEAFF. For the CDR3, the DNA is TGCGCCAGCAGCCAAGAAGGAGAAGGGATGAACACTGAAGCTTTCTTT.